This T cell receptor (beta chain) was observed in a study of monozygotic twins with inflammatory bowel disease. Each TCR library used about 3,600 ng of total RNA. TCRdb reprocessed the 5' RACE reads and reports one entry per CDR3 protein, with no DNA. The sample includes just over 300,000 distinct CDR3 sequences. The CDR3 sequence is 15 residues long. Per germline, CDR1 MNHEY and CDR2 SVGEGT. The chain carries TRBV6-2 or TRBV6-3 and TRBJ2-7; no DNA is available, so the TRBD1 call from TCRdb remains unchecked. Sample: blood. This receptor was identified in a human donor with ulcerative colitis or Crohn's disease, or a healthy co-twin of an affected twin (not recorded which). CDR3 protein: CASSYGGTGDYEQYF.